This T cell receptor (beta chain) was profiled in a study of blood T cell repertoires in COVID-19. This table comes from immunoSEQ multiplex PCR, and its TCRdb copy is limited to in-frame clones, with some not included. Here the sample spans about 130,000 clones, less than 90% being singletons. With V trimmed by 0 bases and J by 2 bases, 1 base remained unmatched. Germline lookup yields CDR1 SGHRS and CDR2 YFSETQ. The CDR3 is made up of 15 amino acids. The sample consisted of peripheral blood. The origin of this receptor is a man older than 75 with active or convalescent COVID-19. The V gene is TRBV5-1, the J gene TRBJ2-7, with TRBD2 identical over 11 bases. The chain's CDR3 is CASSLELAGAYEQYF. CDR3 DNA sequence: TGCGCCAGCAGCTTGGAACTAGCGGGGGCCTACGAGCAGTACTTC.